This is a list of T cell receptor beta chains from one sample in a study of T cells expressing NK-cell markers. TCRdb reprocessed the 5' RACE reads, keeping one entry per CDR3 protein, no DNA. This sample contains a few hundred thousand distinct CDR3 sequences. Sample: blood T cells: a sorted CD56 or NKG2C T cell subset, CD4+ or CD8+ T cells, or bulk PBMC T cells (not recorded which). These receptors were collected from a man between 18 and 29 years old in good health. Both conserved end residues are part of each CDR3.

TRBV19	TRBJ1-3	CASSRQGSSGNTIYF
TRBV6-5	TRBJ2-2	CASSYPQGSTGELFF
TRBV6-2/TRBV6-3	TRBJ2-2	CASSPSGGRSGELFF
TRBV7-2	TRBJ2-1	CASSFGTRLNEQFF
TRBV4-3	TRBJ2-1	CASSQDVVAGWNEQFF
TRBV20-1	TRBJ2-3	CSALQTGTRPDTQYF
TRBV7-9	TRBJ1-2	CASRLSSQSRGYTF
TRBV6-2/TRBV6-3	TRBJ2-2	CASSLVGASSNTGELFF
TRBV12-3/TRBV12-4	TRBJ2-5	CASSRRGLAVQETQYF
TRBV20-1	TRBJ2-5	CSASGRVPKETQYF
TRBV12-3/TRBV12-4	TRBJ2-1	CASSSPRGITYNEQFF
TRBV27	TRBJ2-7	CASSYARRAYEQYF
TRBV20-1	TRBJ2-2	CSAINVVGNTGELFF
TRBV3-1	TRBJ2-1	CASSPLAGDEQFF
TRBV5-5	TRBJ2-2	CASSAHRARPGELFF
TRBV6-5	TRBJ2-3	CASGAWTDTQYF
TRBV3-1	TRBJ2-5	CASSQAPEETQYF
TRBV20-1	TRBJ2-7	CSASLPHGYEQYF
TRBV20-1	TRBJ2-4	CSARDPNIQYF
TRBV20-1	TRBJ2-1	CSATLDGAYNEQFF
TRBV19	TRBJ2-1	CASSIVAAGGRNEQFF
TRBV20-1	TRBJ2-1	CSARDDLGLGVREQFF
TRBV12-3/TRBV12-4	TRBJ1-5	CASRPGVVGQPQHF
TRBV24-1	TRBJ2-1	CATSDLLSQGKFF
TRBV20-1	TRBJ2-3	CSADPSSGRGDTQYF
TRBV6-1	TRBJ2-7	CASSGRTGGTYEQYF
TRBV11-2	TRBJ2-1	CASSLGPYNEQFF
TRBV4-3	TRBJ2-2	CASSQSTSYTGELFF
TRBV29-1	TRBJ2-3	CSVESRDGGTDTQYF
TRBV12-3/TRBV12-4	TRBJ1-2	CASSFEGALGGYTF
TRBV20-1	TRBJ2-5	CSAPGTSGSETQYF
TRBV7-6	TRBJ1-5	CASSLNPYQSSQPQHF
TRBV18	TRBJ2-3	CASSNRDTQYF
TRBV29-1	TRBJ2-2	CSTWSGAHLRNGELFF
TRBV12-3/TRBV12-4	TRBJ1-3	CASSEQAISGNTIYF
TRBV6-5	TRBJ2-1	CASRRPGAPYFF
TRBV11-2	TRBJ2-7	CARDTGAYEQYF
TRBV7-9	TRBJ2-7	CASSREDRDRSYEQYF